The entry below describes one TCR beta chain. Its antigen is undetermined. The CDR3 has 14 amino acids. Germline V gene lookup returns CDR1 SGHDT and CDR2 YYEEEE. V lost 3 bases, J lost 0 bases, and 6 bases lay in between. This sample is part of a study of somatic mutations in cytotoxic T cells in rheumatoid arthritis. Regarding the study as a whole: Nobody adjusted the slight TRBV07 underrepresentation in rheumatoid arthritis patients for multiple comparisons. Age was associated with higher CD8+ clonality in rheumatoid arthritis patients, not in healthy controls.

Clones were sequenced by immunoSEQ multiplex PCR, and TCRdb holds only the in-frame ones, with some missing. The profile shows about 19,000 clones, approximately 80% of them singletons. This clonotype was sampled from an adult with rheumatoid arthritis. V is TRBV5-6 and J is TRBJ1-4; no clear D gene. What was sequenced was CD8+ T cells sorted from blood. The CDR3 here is CASSYLATNEKLFF. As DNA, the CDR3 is TGTGCCAGCAGCTACCTTGCAACTAATGAAAAACTGTTTTTT.